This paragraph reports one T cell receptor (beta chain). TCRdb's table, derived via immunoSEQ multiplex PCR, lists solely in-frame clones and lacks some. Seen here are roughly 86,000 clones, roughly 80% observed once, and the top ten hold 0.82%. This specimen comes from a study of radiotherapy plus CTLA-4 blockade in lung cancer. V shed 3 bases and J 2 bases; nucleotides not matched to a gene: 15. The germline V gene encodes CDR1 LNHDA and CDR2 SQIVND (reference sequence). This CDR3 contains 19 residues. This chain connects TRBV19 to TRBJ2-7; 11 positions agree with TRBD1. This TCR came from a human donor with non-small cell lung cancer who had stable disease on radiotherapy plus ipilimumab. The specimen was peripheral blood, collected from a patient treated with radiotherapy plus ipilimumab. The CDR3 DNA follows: TGTGCCAGTAGTATCAGGGCCAGGGACAGGGGGAGTATCCCCTACGAGCAGTACTTC. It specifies CASSIRARDRGSIPYEQYF.